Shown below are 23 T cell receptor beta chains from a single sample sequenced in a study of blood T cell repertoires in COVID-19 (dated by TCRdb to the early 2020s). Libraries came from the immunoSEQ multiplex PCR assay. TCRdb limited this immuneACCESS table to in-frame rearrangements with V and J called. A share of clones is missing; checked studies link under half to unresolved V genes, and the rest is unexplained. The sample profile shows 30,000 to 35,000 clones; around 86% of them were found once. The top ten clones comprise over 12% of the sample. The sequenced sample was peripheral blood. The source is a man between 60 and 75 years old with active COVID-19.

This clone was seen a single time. CDR3 sequence (DNA): TGTGCCATCAGTGAGGTTCCTGGGGGCGAACCCGTTTCACCCCTCCACTTT. Encoded protein: CAISEVPGGEPVSPLHF. The gene calls are TRBV10-3 and TRBJ1-6, with D maybe TRBD1 (6 bases). Trimming shortened V by 2 bases and J by 9 bases, and 20 bases separated the two germline ends. The CDR3 is 17 amino acids. Germline lookup yields CDR1 ENHRY and CDR2 SYGVKD.

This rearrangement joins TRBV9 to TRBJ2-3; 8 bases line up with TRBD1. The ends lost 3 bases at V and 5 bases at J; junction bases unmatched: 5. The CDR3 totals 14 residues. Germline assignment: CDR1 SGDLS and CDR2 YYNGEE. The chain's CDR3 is CASSERTGLDTQYF. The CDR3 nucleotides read TGTGCCAGCAGCGAGCGGACAGGGTTAGATACGCAGTATTTT.

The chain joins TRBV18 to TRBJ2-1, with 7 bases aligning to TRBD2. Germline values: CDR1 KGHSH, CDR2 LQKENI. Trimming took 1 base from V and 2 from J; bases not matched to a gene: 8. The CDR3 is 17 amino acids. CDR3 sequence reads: CASSPLMPGGAYNEQFF. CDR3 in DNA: TGTGCCAGCTCACCACTCATGCCGGGGGGAGCCTACAATGAGCAGTTCTTC.

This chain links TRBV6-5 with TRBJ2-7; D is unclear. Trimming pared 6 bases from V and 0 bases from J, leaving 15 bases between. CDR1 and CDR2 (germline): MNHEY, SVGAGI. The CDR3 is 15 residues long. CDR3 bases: TGTGCCAGCAGCCCGCGCCCCCCAGGCTCCTACGAGCAGTACTTC. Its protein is CASSPRPPGSYEQYF.

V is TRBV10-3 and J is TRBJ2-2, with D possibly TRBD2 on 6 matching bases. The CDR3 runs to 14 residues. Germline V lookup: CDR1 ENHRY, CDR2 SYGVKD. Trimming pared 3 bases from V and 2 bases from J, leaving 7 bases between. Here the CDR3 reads CAISDAGNTGELFF. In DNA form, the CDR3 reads TGTGCCATCAGTGATGCGGGAAACACCGGGGAGCTGTTTTTT.

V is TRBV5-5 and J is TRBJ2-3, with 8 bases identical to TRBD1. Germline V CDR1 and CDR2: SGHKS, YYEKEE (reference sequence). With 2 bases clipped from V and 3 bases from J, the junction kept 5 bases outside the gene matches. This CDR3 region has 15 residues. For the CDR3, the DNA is TGTGCCAGCAGCTTTAACAGGGGGTGGACAGATACGCAGTATTTT. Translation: CASSFNRGWTDTQYF.

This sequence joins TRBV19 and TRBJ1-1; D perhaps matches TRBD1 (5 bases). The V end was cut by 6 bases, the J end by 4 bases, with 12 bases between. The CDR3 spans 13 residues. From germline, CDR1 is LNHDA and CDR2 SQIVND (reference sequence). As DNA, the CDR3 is TGTGCCAGTAGCGGACAAATGGGCACTGAAGCTTTCTTT. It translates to CASSGQMGTEAFF. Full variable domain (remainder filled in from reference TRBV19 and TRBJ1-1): DGGITQSPKYLFRKEGQNVTLSCEQNLNHDAMYWYRQDPGQGLRLIYYSQIVNDFQKGDIAEGYSVSREKKESFPLTVTSAQKNPTAFYLCASSGQMGTEAFFGQGTRLTVV.

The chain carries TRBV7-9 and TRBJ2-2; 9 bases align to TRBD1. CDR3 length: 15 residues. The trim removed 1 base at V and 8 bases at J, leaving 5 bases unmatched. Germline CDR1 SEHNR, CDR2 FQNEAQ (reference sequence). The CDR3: CASSLGDRASGELFF. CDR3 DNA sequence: TGTGCCAGCAGCTTAGGGGACAGGGCGTCGGGGGAGCTGTTTTTT.

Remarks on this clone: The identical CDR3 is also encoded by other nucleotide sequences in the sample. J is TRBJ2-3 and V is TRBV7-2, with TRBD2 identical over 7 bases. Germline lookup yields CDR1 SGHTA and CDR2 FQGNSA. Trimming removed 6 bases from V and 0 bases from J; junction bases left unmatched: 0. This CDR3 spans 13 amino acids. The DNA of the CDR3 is TGTGCCAGCAGGCGGGGGAGCACAGATACGCAGTATTTT. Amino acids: CASRRGSTDTQYF.

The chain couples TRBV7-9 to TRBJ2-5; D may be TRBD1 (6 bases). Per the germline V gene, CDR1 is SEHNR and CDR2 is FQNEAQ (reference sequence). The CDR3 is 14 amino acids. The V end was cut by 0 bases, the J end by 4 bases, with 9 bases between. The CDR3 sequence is CASSLARGRETQYF. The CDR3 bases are TGTGCCAGCAGCTTAGCCAGGGGTAGAGAGACCCAGTACTTC. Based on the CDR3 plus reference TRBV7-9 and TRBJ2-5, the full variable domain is DTGVSQNPRHKITKRGQNVTFRCDPISEHNRLYWYRQTLGQGPEFLTYFQNEAQLEKSRLLSDRFSAERPKGSFSTLEIQRTEQGDSAMYLCASSLARGRETQYFGPGTRLLVL.

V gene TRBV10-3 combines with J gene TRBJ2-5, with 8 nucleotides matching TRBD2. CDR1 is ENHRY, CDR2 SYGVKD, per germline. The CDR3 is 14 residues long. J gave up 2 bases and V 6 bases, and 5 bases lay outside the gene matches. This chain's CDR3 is CAISALAGQETQYF. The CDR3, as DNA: TGTGCCATCAGCGCCTTAGCGGGGCAAGAGACCCAGTACTTC.

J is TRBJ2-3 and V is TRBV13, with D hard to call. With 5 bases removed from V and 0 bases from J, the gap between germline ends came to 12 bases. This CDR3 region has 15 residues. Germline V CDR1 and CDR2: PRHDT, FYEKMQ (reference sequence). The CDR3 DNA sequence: TGTGCCAGCAGCCCAAGACTGGGTAGCACAGATACGCAGTATTTT. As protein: CASSPRLGSTDTQYF. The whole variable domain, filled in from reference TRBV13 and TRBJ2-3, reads AAGVIQSPRHLIKEKRETATLKCYPIPRHDTVYWYQQGPGQDPQFLISFYEKMQSDKGSIPDRFSAQQFSDYHSELNMSSLELGDSALYFCASSPRLGSTDTQYFGPGTRLTVL.

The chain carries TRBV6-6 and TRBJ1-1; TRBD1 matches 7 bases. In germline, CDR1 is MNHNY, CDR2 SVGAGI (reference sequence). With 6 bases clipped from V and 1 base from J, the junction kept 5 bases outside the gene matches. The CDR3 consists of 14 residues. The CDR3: CASRWDSSNTEAFF. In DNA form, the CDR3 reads TGTGCCAGCAGGTGGGACAGTTCGAACACTGAAGCTTTCTTT.

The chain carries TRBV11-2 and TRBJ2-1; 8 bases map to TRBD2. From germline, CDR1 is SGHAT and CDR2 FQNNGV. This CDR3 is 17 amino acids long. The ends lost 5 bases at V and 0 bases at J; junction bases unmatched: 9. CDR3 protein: CASSKTIGGVSYNEQFF. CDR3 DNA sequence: TGTGCCAGCAGCAAAACCATCGGGGGGGTCTCCTACAATGAGCAGTTCTTC.

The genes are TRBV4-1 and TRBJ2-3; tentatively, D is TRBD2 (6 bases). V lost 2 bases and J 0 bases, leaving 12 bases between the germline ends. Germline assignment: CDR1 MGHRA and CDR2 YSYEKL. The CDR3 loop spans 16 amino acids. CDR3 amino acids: CASSQRPGLSTDTQYF. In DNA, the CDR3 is TGCGCCAGCAGCCAACGGCCGGGACTTAGCACAGATACGCAGTATTTT.

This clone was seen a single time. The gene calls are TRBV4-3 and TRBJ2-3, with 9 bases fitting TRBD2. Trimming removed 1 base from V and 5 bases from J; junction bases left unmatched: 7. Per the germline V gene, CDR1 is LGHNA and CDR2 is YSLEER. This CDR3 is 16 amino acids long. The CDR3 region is CASSQGAGGRGDTQYF. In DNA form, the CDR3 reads TGCGCCAGCAGCCAAGGGGCGGGGGGGCGAGGAGATACGCAGTATTTT.

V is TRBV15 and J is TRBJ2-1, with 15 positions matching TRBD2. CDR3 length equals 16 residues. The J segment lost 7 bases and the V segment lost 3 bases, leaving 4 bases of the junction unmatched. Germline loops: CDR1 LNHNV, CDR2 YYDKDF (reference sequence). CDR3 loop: CATSRGTSGRYNEQFF. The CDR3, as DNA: TGTGCCACCAGCAGGGGGACTAGCGGGAGGTATAATGAGCAGTTCTTC.

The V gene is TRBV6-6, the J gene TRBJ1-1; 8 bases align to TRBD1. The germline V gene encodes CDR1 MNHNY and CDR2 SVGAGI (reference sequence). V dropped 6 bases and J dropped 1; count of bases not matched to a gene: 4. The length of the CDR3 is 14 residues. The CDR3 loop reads CASRQGVRNTEAFF. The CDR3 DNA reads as TGTGCCAGCAGACAGGGGGTACGGAACACTGAAGCTTTCTTT.

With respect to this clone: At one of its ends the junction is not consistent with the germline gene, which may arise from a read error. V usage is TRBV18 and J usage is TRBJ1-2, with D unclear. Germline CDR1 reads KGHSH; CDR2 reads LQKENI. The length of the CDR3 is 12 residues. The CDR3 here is CASSPREQPPLF. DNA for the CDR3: TGTGCCAGCTCACCCCGTGAACAGCCCCCATTGTTC.

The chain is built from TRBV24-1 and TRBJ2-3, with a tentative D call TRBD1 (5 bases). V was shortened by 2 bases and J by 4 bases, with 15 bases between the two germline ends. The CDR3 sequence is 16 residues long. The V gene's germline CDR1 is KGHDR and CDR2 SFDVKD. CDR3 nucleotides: TGTGCCACCAGTGATTCCTCTGGCAGGGTCGCAGATACGCAGTATTTT. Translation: CATSDSSGRVADTQYF.

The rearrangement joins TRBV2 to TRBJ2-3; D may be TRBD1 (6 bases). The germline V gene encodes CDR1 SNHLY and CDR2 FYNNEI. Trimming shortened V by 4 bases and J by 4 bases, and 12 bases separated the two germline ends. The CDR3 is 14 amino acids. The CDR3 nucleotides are TGTGCCAGCAGTGCGGGGACATCCGCAGATACGCAGTATTTT. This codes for CASSAGTSADTQYF.

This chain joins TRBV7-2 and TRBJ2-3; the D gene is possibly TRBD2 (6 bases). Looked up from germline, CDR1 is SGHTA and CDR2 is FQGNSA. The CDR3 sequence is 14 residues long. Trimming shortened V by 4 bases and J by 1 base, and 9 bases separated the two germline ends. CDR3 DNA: TGTGCCAGCAGCTGGGGCGGGGGCACAGATACGCAGTATTTT. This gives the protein CASSWGGGTDTQYF.

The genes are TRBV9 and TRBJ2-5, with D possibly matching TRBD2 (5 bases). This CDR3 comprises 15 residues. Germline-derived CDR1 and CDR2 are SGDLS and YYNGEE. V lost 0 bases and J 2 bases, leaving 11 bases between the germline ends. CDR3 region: CASSVDGGRQETQYF. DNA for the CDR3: TGTGCCAGCAGCGTAGATGGTGGGAGACAAGAGACCCAGTACTTC.